Below, 7 T cell receptor beta chains from the same sample are listed, as sequenced in a study of response to subunit inactivated influenza vaccine. TCRdb redid the calling of the RT-PCR reads with MiXCR, one entry per CDR3 protein. The top ten clones hold 6.5% to 8.5% of a sample with around 710,000 distinct CDR3 sequences, approximately 14% of them seen once. The material was PBMCs from blood, obtained 14 days before vaccination. These receptors all stem from a man in his fifties who received an inactivated influenza vaccine.

The chain is built from TRBV27 and TRBJ2-5, with a weak D call TRBD1 (5 bases). Trimming pared 3 bases from V and 5 bases from J, leaving 13 bases between. The CDR3 runs to 14 residues. The germline V gene encodes CDR1 MNHEY and CDR2 SMNVEV (reference sequence). The DNA of the CDR3 is TGTGCCAGCAGTTTGGACGGAGCAGGGGAGACCCAGTACTTC. The encoded protein is CASSLDGAGETQYF.

This clonotype was observed many times. The CDR3 sequence is CSVRFSGVGNQPQHF. The DNA of the CDR3 is TGCAGCGTTAGATTCTCGGGTGTTGGCAATCAGCCCCAGCATTTT. The rearrangement links TRBV29-1 to TRBJ1-5; unclear D gene. CDR1 and CDR2 from the germline V gene are SQVTM and ANQGSEA. CDR3 length: 15 amino acids. The ends were cut back, 5 bases at V and 2 bases at J, with 16 bases in the middle.

Only a few counts were recorded for this clonotype. The V and J genes are TRBV7-9 and TRBJ2-1; 13 bases are a match to TRBD2. Germline CDR1 SEHNR, CDR2 FQNEAQ (reference sequence). Losses at the gene ends were 4 bases for V and 7 bases for J; bases not matched to a gene: 7. The CDR3 contains 16 residues. CDR3 coding DNA: TGTGCCAGCAGCTCCCGGACTAGCGGGAGAACGAATGAGCAGTTCTTC. Protein sequence: CASSSRTSGRTNEQFF.

The chain employs TRBV29-1 and TRBJ2-7; the D is unclear. The CDR3 length is 10 residues. Germline V gene lookup returns CDR1 SQVTM and CDR2 ANQGSEA. Deletions cut 5 bases from V and 5 bases from J, with 7 bases between. The CDR3 spells CSVSPNEQYF. The CDR3 DNA follows: TGCAGCGTTTCTCCAAACGAGCAGTACTTC.

This clonotype was seen a handful of times. J is TRBJ1-6 and V is TRBV29-1; 7 bases fit TRBD1. Unmatched junction bases numbered 11, after V lost 8 bases and J lost 7 bases. CDR3 length: 14 amino acids. From germline, CDR1 is SQVTM and CDR2 ANQGSEA. In DNA form, the CDR3 reads TGCAGCCCAAAACGGGACAGAGGGAATTCACCCCTCCACTTT. It yields the protein CSPKRDRGNSPLHF.

The chain couples TRBV6-2 or TRBV6-3 to TRBJ1-2; D perhaps matches TRBD1 (6 bases). CDR1 and CDR2 (germline): MNHEY, SVGEGT. The germline V and J ends were trimmed by 6 bases and 6 bases, with 17 bases remaining between them. There are 14 residues in the CDR3. CDR3 protein: CASRLQGEKNGYTF. CDR3 sequence (DNA): TGTGCCAGCAGACTACAGGGCGAAAAAAATGGCTACACCTTC.

The chain is built from TRBV10-3 and TRBJ2-7; 8 bases are shared with TRBD1. Per the germline V gene, CDR1 is ENHRY and CDR2 is SYGVKD. This CDR3 has 14 amino acids. V shed 11 bases, J shed 5 bases, and the junction held 14 bases outside the gene matches. The CDR3 DNA reads as TGTGCCGCTAAGCCGCGACAGGGGACGAACGAGCAGTACTTC. It translates to CAAKPRQGTNEQYF.